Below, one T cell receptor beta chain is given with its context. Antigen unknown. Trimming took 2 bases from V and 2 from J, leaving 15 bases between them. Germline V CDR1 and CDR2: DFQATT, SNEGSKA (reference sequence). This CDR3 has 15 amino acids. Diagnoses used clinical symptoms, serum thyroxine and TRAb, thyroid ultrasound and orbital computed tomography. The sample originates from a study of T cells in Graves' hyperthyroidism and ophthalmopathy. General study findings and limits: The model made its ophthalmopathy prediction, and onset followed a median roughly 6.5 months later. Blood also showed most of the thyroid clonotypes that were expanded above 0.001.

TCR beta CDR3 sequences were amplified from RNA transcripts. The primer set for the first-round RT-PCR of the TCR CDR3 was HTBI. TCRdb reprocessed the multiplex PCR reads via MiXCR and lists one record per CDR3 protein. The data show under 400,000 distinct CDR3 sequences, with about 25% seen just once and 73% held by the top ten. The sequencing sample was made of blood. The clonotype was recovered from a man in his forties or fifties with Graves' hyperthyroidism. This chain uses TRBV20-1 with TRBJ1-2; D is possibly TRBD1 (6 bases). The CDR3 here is CSARLNRDPNYGYTF. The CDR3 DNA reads TGCAGTGCTAGACTTAACAGGGACCCCAACTATGGCTACACCTTC.